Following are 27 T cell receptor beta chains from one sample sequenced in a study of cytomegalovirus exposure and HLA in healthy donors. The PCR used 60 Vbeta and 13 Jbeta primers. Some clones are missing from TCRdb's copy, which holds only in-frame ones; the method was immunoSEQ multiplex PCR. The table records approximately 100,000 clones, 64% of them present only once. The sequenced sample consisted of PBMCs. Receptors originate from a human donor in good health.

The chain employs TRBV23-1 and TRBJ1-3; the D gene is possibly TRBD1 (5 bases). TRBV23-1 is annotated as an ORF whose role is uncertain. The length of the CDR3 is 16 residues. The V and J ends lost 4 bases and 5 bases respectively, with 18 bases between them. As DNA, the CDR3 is TGCGCCAGCAGTCTGGGAGGAAGGCAGGGACGAAACACCATATATTTT. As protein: CASSLGGRQGRNTIYF.

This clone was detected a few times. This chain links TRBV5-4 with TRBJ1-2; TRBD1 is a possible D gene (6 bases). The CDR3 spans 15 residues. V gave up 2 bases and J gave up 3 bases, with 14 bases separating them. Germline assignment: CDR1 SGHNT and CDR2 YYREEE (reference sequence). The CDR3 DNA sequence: TGTGCCAGCAGCTTATTTAGGGGGAACGACTATGGCTACACCTTC. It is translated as CASSLFRGNDYGYTF.

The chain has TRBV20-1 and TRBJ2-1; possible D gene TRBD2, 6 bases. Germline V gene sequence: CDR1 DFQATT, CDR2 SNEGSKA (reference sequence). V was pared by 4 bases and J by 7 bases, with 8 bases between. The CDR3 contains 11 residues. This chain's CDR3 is CSAIRGNEQFF. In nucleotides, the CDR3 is TGCAGTGCTATTCGGGGGAATGAGCAGTTCTTC.

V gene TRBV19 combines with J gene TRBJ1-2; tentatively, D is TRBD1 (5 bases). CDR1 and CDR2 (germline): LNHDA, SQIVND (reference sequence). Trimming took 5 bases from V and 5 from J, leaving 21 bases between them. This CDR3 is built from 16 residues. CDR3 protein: CASSSVLSGSVYGYTF. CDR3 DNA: TGTGCCAGTAGTTCCGTTCTCTCAGGGTCGGTTTATGGCTACACCTTC.

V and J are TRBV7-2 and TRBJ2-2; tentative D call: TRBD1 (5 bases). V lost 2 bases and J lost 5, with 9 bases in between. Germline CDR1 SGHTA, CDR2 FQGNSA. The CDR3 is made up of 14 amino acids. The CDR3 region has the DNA TGTGCCAGCAGCTTACAGGGCCGGACCGGGGAGCTGTTTTTT. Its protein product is CASSLQGRTGELFF.

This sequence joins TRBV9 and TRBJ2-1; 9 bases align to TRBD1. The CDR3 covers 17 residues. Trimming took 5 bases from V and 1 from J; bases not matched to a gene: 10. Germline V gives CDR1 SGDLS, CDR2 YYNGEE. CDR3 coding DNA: TGTGCCAGCAGTTTGGGACAGGGCACGGGGTCCTACAATGAGCAGTTCTTC. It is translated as CASSLGQGTGSYNEQFF.

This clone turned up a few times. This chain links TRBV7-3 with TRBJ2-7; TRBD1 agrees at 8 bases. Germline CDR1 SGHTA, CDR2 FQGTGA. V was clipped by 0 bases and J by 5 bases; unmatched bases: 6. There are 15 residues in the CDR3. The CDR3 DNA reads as TGTGCCAGCAGCTTAACGGGGACAGGCGGGCACGAGCAGTACTTC. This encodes CASSLTGTGGHEQYF.

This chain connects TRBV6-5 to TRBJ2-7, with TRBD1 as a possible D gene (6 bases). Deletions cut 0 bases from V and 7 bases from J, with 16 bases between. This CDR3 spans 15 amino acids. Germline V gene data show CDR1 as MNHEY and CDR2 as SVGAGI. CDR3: CASSYSQGVLGEQYF. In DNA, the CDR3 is TGTGCCAGCAGTTACTCACAGGGTGTGTTAGGAGAGCAGTACTTC.

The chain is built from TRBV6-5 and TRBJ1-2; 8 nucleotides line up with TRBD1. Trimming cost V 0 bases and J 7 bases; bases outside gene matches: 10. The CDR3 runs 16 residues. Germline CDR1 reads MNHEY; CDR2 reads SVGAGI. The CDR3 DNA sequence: TGTGCCAGCAGTTACTCAGCCCGCCAGGGGGCTTTTGGCTACACCTTC. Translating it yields CASSYSARQGAFGYTF.

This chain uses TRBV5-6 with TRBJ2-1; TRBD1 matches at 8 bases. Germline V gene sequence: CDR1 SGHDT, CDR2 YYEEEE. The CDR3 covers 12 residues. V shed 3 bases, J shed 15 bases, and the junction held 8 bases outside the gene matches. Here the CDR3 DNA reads TGTGCCAGCAGCTCGTCAGGGGGCGCGGCGTTCTTC. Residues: CASSSSGGAAFF. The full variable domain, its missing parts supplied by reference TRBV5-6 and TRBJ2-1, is DAGVTQSPTHLIKTRGQQVTLRCSPKSGHDTVSWYQQALGQGPQFIFQYYEEEERQRGNFPDRFSGHQFPNYSSELNVNALLLGDSALYLCASSSSGGAAFFGPGTRLTVL.

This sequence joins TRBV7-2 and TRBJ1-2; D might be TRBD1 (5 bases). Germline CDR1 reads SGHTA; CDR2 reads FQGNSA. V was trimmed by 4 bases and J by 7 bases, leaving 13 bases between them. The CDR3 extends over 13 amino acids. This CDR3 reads CASSSVGAGGYTF. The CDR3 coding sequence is TGTGCCAGCAGCTCGGTAGGGGCAGGTGGCTACACCTTC.

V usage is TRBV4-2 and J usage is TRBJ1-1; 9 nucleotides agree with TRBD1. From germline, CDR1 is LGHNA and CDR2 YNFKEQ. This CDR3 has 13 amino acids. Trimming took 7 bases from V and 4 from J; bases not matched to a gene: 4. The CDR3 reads CASTLDRGTEAFF. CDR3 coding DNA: TGTGCCAGCACCTTGGACAGGGGCACTGAAGCTTTCTTT.

For the CDR3, the DNA is TGTGCCAGCAGCCAAGGGAGAATCACAATCTACGAGCAGTACTTC. It encodes CASSQGRITIYEQYF. V gene TRBV7-2 combines with J gene TRBJ2-7; tentative D call: TRBD2 (5 bases). The germline CDR1 and CDR2 sequences are SGHTA and FQGNSA. Between the trimmed V and J ends, which lost 5 bases and 3 bases, there was a span of 17 bases. The CDR3 totals 15 residues.

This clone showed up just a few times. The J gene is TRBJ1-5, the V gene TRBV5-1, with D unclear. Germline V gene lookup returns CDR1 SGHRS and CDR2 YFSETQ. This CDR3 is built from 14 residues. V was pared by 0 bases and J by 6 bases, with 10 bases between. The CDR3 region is CASSLDPGGQPQHF. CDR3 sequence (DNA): TGCGCCAGCAGCTTGGACCCCGGCGGTCAGCCCCAGCATTTT.

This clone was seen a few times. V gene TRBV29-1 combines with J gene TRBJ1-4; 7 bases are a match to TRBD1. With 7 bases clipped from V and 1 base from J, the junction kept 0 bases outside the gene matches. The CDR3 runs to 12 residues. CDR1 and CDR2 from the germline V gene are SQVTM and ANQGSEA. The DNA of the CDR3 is TGCAGCGCAGGGGGAACTAATGAAAAACTGTTTTTT. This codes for CSAGGTNEKLFF.

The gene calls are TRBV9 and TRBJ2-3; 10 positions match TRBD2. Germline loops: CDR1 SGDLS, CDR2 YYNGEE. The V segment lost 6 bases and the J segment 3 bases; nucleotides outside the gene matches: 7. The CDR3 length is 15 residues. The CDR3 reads CASTLGLALTDTQYF. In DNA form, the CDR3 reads TGTGCCAGCACCCTGGGACTAGCGTTAACAGATACGCAGTATTTT.

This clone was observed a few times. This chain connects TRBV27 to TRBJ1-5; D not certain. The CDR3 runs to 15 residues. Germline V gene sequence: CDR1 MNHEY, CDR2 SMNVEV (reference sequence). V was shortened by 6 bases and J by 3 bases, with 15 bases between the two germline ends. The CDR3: CASRSPVSDNQPQHF. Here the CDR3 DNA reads TGTGCCAGCAGGTCCCCTGTAAGCGACAATCAGCCCCAGCATTTT.

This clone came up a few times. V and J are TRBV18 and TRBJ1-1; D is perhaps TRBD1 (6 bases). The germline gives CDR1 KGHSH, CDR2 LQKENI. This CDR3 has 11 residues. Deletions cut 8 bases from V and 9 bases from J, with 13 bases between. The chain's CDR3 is CASLGTGKAFF. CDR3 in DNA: TGTGCCAGCCTAGGAACAGGGAAAGCTTTCTTT.

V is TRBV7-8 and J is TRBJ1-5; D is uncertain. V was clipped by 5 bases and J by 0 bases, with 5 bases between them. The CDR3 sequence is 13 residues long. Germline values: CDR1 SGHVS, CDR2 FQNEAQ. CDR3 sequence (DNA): TGTGCCAGCAGCCGTTATAGCAATCAGCCCCAGCATTTT. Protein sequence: CASSRYSNQPQHF.

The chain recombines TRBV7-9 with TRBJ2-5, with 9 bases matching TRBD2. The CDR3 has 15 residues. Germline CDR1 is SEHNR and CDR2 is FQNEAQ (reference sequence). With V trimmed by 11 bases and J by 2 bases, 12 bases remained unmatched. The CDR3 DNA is TGTGCCTCGGATGGGGGCGGGGGGGGACAAGAGACCCAGTACTTC. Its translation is CASDGGGGGQETQYF.

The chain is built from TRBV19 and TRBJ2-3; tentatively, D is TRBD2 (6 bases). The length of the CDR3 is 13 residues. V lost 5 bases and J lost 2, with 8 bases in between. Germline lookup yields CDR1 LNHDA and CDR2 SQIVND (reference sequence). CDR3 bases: TGTGCCAGTAGTGCGGGGTCCACAGATACGCAGTATTTT. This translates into CASSAGSTDTQYF.

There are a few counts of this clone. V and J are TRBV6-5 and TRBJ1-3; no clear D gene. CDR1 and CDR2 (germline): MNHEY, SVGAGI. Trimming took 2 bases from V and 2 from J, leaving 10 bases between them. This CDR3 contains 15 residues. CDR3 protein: CASSYGQLAGNTIYF. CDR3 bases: TGTGCCAGCAGTTACGGGCAGCTTGCTGGAAACACCATATATTTT.

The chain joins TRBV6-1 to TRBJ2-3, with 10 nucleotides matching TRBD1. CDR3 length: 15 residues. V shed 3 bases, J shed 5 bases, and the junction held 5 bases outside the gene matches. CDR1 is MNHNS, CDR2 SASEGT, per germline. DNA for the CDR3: TGTGCCAGCAGTGATGTGACAGGGGGCTTAGATACGCAGTATTTT. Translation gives CASSDVTGGLDTQYF.

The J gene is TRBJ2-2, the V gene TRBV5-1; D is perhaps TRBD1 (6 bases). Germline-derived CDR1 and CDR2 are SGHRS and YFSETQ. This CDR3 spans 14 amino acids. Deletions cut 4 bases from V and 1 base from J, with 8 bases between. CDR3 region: CASSPGQNTGELFF. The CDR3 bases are TGCGCCAGCAGCCCGGGACAGAACACCGGGGAGCTGTTTTTT. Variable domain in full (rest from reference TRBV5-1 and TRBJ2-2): KAGVTQTPRYLIKTRGQQVTLSCSPISGHRSVSWYQQTPGQGLQFLFEYFSETQRNKGNFPGRFSGRQFSNSRSEMNVSTLELGDSALYLCASSPGQNTGELFFGEGSRLTVL.

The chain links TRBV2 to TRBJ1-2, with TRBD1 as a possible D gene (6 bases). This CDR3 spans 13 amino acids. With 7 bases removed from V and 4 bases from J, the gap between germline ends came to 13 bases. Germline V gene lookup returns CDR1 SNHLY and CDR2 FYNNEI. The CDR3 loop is CASTVAGAYGYTF. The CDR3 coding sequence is TGTGCCAGCACAGTCGCAGGGGCCTATGGCTACACCTTC.

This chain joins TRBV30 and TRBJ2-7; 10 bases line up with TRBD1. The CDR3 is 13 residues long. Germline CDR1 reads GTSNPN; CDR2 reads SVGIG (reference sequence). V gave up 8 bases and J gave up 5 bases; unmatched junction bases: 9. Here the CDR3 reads CAQKTGGFDEQYF. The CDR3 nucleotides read TGTGCCCAAAAGACAGGGGGCTTCGACGAGCAGTACTTC.

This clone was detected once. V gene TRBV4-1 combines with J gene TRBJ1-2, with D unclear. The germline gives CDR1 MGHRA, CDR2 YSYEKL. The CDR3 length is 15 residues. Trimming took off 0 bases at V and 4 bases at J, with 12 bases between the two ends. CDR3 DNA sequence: TGCGCCAGCAGCCAAGAGATACGGGAACTCTATGGCTACACCTTC. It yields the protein CASSQEIRELYGYTF.